The 24 T cell receptor beta chains presented below share a single source sample, sequenced in a study of blood T cell repertoires in COVID-19. Profiled with immunoSEQ multiplex PCR; TCRdb holds only in-frame clones, not every one. The repertoire holds about 270,000 clones, with roughly 86% as singletons. The source material was PBMCs or T cells enriched from blood (not recorded which). All receptors derive from a young woman who had recovered from COVID-19.

To note about this clone: Within the sample, other DNA sequences also encode this same CDR3. V usage is TRBV9 and J usage is TRBJ1-5; D gene unclear. Germline assignment: CDR1 SGDLS and CDR2 YYNGEE. CDR3 size: 14 residues. Trimming took off 0 bases at V and 4 bases at J, with 8 bases between the two ends. Written as DNA, the CDR3 is TGTGCCAGCAGCGTAGGCGGGAATAATCAGCCCCAGCATTTT. Its translation is CASSVGGNNQPQHF.

V usage is TRBV5-4 and J usage is TRBJ2-3, with 8 bases fitting TRBD1. Trimming cost V 3 bases and J 0 bases; bases outside gene matches: 3. Germline V gene lookup returns CDR1 SGHNT and CDR2 YYREEE (reference sequence). CDR3 size: 15 residues. The CDR3 spells CASSSGGRSTDTQYF. CDR3 sequence (DNA): TGTGCCAGCAGCTCAGGGGGCAGAAGCACAGATACGCAGTATTTT.

This clone was observed a handful of times. This sequence joins TRBV5-5 and TRBJ2-7; 8 bases match TRBD1. V lost 3 bases to trimming and J lost 2 bases; unmatched junction nucleotides: 7. The V gene's germline CDR1 is SGHKS and CDR2 YYEKEE (reference sequence). The CDR3 sequence is 15 residues long. CDR3 amino acids: CASSSTGTGTYEQYF. The CDR3 DNA reads as TGTGCCAGCAGCTCAACCGGGACAGGAACCTACGAGCAGTACTTC.

The chain is built from TRBV6-5 and TRBJ1-4; D is undetermined. Germline assignment: CDR1 MNHEY and CDR2 SVGAGI. CDR3 length: 12 amino acids. Trimming stripped 5 bases from V and 8 bases from J, with 9 bases between. The CDR3 nucleotides are TGTGCCAGCAGTCGCTCGGGGGAAAAACTGTTTTTT. It is translated as CASSRSGEKLFF.

The rearrangement links TRBV5-6 to TRBJ2-1; 9 nucleotides align to TRBD2. CDR3 length: 14 amino acids. With 2 bases clipped from V and 6 bases from J, the junction kept 3 bases outside the gene matches. The germline V gene encodes CDR1 SGHDT and CDR2 YYEEEE. As DNA, the CDR3 is TGTGCCAGCAGCTTCGGGACTAGCTTCAATGAGCAGTTCTTC. It specifies CASSFGTSFNEQFF.

The chain combines TRBV30 with TRBJ1-2; D remains unclear. Germline-derived CDR1 and CDR2 are GTSNPN and SVGIG (reference sequence). Trimming left V 5 bases short and J 3 bases short, with 7 bases between. This CDR3 has 11 residues. CDR3 sequence reads: CAWWEYYGYTF. The CDR3 DNA reads TGTGCCTGGTGGGAGTACTATGGCTACACCTTC. Based on the CDR3 plus reference TRBV30 and TRBJ1-2, the full variable domain is SQTIHQWPATLVQPVGSPLSLECTVEGTSNPNLYWYRQAAGRGLQLLFYSVGIGQISSEVPQNLSASRPQDRQFILSSKKLLLSDSGFYLCAWWEYYGYTFGSGTRLTVV.

The chain recombines TRBV5-4 with TRBJ2-1; 10 bases are a match to TRBD2. The CDR3 is 15 residues long. V dropped 1 base and J dropped 5; count of bases not matched to a gene: 3. Germline V gene sequence: CDR1 SGHNT, CDR2 YYREEE (reference sequence). CDR3 loop: CASSLWTSGNNEQFF. The CDR3 nucleotides read TGTGCCAGCAGCTTGTGGACTAGCGGCAACAATGAGCAGTTCTTC.

V and J are TRBV13 and TRBJ2-1; tentative D call: TRBD2 (5 bases). Between the trimmed V and J ends, which lost 7 bases and 7 bases, there was a span of 17 bases. This CDR3 spans 14 amino acids. From germline, CDR1 is PRHDT and CDR2 FYEKMQ (reference sequence). The CDR3 DNA reads TGTGCCAGCAACTCCGGCCGGGGTGTGAATGAGCAGTTCTTC. The encoded protein is CASNSGRGVNEQFF. Combining the CDR3 with reference TRBV13 and TRBJ2-1 gives the whole variable domain AAGVIQSPRHLIKEKRETATLKCYPIPRHDTVYWYQQGPGQDPQFLISFYEKMQSDKGSIPDRFSAQQFSDYHSELNMSSLELGDSALYFCASNSGRGVNEQFFGPGTRLTVL.

This clone has a single count. This chain joins TRBV25-1 and TRBJ2-7, with TRBD2 matching over 9 bases. The CDR3 runs 16 residues. In germline, CDR1 is MGHDK, CDR2 SYGVNS. V was pared by 3 bases and J by 0 bases, with 6 bases of the junction left unmatched. The CDR3 DNA follows: TGTGCCAGCAGTGATCTCTCTAGCGGGAACTCCTACGAGCAGTACTTC. Protein sequence: CASSDLSSGNSYEQYF.

This sequence joins TRBV5-6 and TRBJ2-3; D gene ambiguous. The CDR3 is made up of 12 amino acids. Germline lookup yields CDR1 SGHDT and CDR2 YYEEEE. The V end was cut by 0 bases, the J end by 3 bases, with 2 bases between. The CDR3 DNA follows: TGTGCCAGCAGCTTGGTAACAGATACGCAGTATTTT. Protein: CASSLVTDTQYF.

This chain links TRBV24-1 with TRBJ2-7, with TRBD2 matching over 10 bases. The CDR3 is 15 amino acids. The trim removed 4 bases at V and 1 base at J, leaving 3 bases unmatched. Germline CDR1 KGHDR, CDR2 SFDVKD. CDR3 protein: CATSDRSGGSYEQYF. DNA of the CDR3: TGTGCCACCAGTGACCGTAGCGGGGGGTCCTACGAGCAGTACTTC.

The CDR3 protein is CASSFGGYGRGFRTYNEQFF. The CDR3 nucleotides are TGTGCCAGCAGCTTTGGGGGGTACGGGAGGGGATTTAGGACCTACAATGAGCAGTTCTTC. The rearrangement joins TRBV7-8 to TRBJ2-1, with TRBD2 identical over 8 bases. The V and J ends lost 3 bases and 2 bases, in that order; junction bases with no gene match: 18. The germline V gene encodes CDR1 SGHVS and CDR2 FQNEAQ. The CDR3 runs 20 residues.

This clone was seen repeatedly, ten times or more. This sample also contains other DNA sequences that code for the same CDR3. The chain couples TRBV7-2 to TRBJ1-2; 9 bases map to TRBD1. CDR3 size: 14 residues. The germline V gene has CDR1 SGHTA and CDR2 FQGNSA. Losses at the gene ends were 3 bases for V and 2 bases for J; bases not matched to a gene: 1. The CDR3 is CASSLGQGNYGYTF. In DNA, the CDR3 is TGTGCCAGCAGCTTGGGACAGGGAAACTATGGCTACACCTTC.

The rearrangement links TRBV19 to TRBJ2-7; D is possibly TRBD1 (6 bases). CDR3 length equals 13 residues. CDR1 is LNHDA, CDR2 SQIVND, per germline (reference sequence). Between the trimmed V and J ends, which lost 5 bases and 3 bases, there was a span of 11 bases. This chain's CDR3 is CASSPGVGYEQYF. CDR3 bases: TGTGCCAGTAGTCCAGGGGTGGGCTACGAGCAGTACTTC.

The chain joins TRBV28 to TRBJ2-3, with a tentative D call TRBD2 (5 bases). Per the germline V gene, CDR1 is MDHEN and CDR2 is SYDVKM. This CDR3 is 13 amino acids long. V lost 6 bases and J 4 bases, leaving 11 bases between the germline ends. CDR3 protein: CASSSSVADTQYF. CDR3 nucleotide sequence: TGTGCCAGCAGCAGTAGCGTCGCAGATACGCAGTATTTT.

This chain joins TRBV15 and TRBJ2-3, with 14 bases lining up with TRBD2. CDR1 is LNHNV and CDR2 is YYDKDF in the germline V gene (reference sequence). The CDR3 spans 16 residues. Losses at the gene ends were 0 bases for V and 8 bases for J; bases not matched to a gene: 4. As DNA, the CDR3 is TGTGCCACCAGCAGAGACGGGACTAGCGGGGGAATTACGCAGTATTTT. Its protein is CATSRDGTSGGITQYF.

The chain couples TRBV11-2 to TRBJ2-1, with 10 bases that match TRBD1. In germline, CDR1 is SGHAT, CDR2 FQNNGV. The CDR3 runs 15 residues. Losses at the gene ends were 3 bases for V and 6 bases for J; bases not matched to a gene: 5. In nucleotides, the CDR3 is TGTGCCAGCAGCTTCCGACAGGGGGCCGTCAATGAGCAGTTCTTC. Protein product: CASSFRQGAVNEQFF.

This chain connects TRBV18 to TRBJ2-1; a weak D match, TRBD2 (6 bases). Trimming stripped 5 bases from V and 4 bases from J, with 18 bases between. This CDR3 is 16 amino acids long. Germline V gene data show CDR1 as KGHSH and CDR2 as LQKENI. CDR3 sequence: CASSTTGRGTYNEQFF. The CDR3 DNA is TGTGCCAGCTCAACCACGGGACGAGGGACTTACAATGAGCAGTTCTTC.

This chain joins TRBV28 and TRBJ2-1; 12 bases match TRBD2. Germline V gives CDR1 MDHEN, CDR2 SYDVKM. The CDR3 length is 22 residues. V gave up 2 bases and J gave up 5 bases; unmatched junction bases: 22. The CDR3 nucleotides are TGTGCCAGCAGTTTACCTCCCATGTACCGAGGACTAGCGGGATCCATGGACAATGAGCAGTTCTTC. Translation: CASSLPPMYRGLAGSMDNEQFF.

V gene TRBV11-2 combines with J gene TRBJ2-3; 9 nucleotides align to TRBD2. CDR1 and CDR2 from the germline V gene are SGHAT and FQNNGV. V shed 0 bases, J shed 4 bases, and the junction held 2 bases outside the gene matches. The CDR3 consists of 15 residues. Here the CDR3 reads CASSLERGGPDTQYF. In nucleotides, the CDR3 is TGTGCCAGCAGCTTAGAGCGGGGGGGTCCAGATACGCAGTATTTT.

This sequence joins TRBV4-3 and TRBJ1-2; 8 nucleotides align to TRBD1. Germline V gene lookup returns CDR1 LGHNA and CDR2 YSLEER. This CDR3 region has 15 residues. The trim removed 4 bases at V and 8 bases at J, leaving 12 bases unmatched. The CDR3 DNA sequence: TGCGCCAGCAGCCGTCAGAGTACGGGACAGGAAGGCTACACCTTC. This translates into CASSRQSTGQEGYTF.

The genes are TRBV27 and TRBJ2-7; TRBD2 matches at 10 bases. The CDR3 is made up of 20 amino acids. Germline V CDR1 and CDR2: MNHEY, SMNVEV (reference sequence). The ends lost 6 bases at V and 3 bases at J; junction bases unmatched: 23. The CDR3 nucleotides are TGTGCCAGCAGCTCTACTGGTCGGGGCCTAGCGGGAGTTTTGTACTACGAGCAGTACTTC. Translated, it gives CASSSTGRGLAGVLYYEQYF.

The J gene is TRBJ2-3, the V gene TRBV19; D is ambiguous. The germline V and J ends were trimmed by 4 bases and 1 base, with 9 bases remaining between them. The CDR3 sequence is 14 residues long. The germline gives CDR1 LNHDA, CDR2 SQIVND (reference sequence). The CDR3 region is CASSNLVGTDTQYF. The CDR3 DNA is TGTGCCAGTAGTAACTTGGTCGGCACAGATACGCAGTATTTT.

CDR3 sequence: CASSQDRVSQYF. CDR3 coding DNA: TGTGCCAGCAGCCAAGATCGAGTTAGTCAGTACTTC. The chain is built from TRBV3-1 (or the pseudogene TRBV3-2) and TRBJ2-7; D unresolved. V lost 0 bases and J 10 bases, leaving 10 bases between the germline ends. The CDR3 runs 12 residues. Germline lookup yields CDR1 LGHDT and CDR2 YNNKEL (reference sequence).